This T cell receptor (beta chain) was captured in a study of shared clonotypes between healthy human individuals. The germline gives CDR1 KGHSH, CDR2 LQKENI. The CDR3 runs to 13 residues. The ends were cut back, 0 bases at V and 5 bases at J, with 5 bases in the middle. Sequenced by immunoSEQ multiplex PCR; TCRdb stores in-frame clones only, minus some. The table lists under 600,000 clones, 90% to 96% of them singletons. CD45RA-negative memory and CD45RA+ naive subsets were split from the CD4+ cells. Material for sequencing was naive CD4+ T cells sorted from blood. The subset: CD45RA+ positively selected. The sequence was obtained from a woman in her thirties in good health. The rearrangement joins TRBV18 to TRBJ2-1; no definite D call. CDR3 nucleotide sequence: TGTGCCAGCTCACCACCAGGGAACAATGAGCAGTTCTTC. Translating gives CASSPPGNNEQFF.